This T cell receptor (beta chain) was profiled in a study of CD4 T cells in relation to SARS-CoV-2 and coronaviruses. Study context: TCR beta CDR3s were sequenced after roughly ten-day antigen culture of PBMCs. Study-level findings and limits: Samples before the pandemic and after infection were not matched within any donor.

On this clone itself: Its matching antigen is unknown.

Before the COVID-19 pandemic, during about 2011-2019, CD4+ T cells were taken from unexposed donors. After more than eight days of culture, CD4+ T cells were isolated. Cells permitting, SARS-CoV-2 S/N and four cold-coronavirus spikes were tested on unexposed-donor CD4+ T cells. Cultures received half-medium IL-2 refreshes on days 3 and 7. Produced via immunoSEQ multiplex PCR; TCRdb's table is partial and in-frame only. The sample has approximately 27,000 clones; roughly 82% are singletons. CDR1 is LGHNA, CDR2 YSLEER, per germline. The CDR3 totals 17 residues. The junction had 11 bases not matched to a gene; V was cut back by 3 bases and J by 4 bases.

The clonotype was recovered from a human donor in good health. The rearrangement links TRBV4-3 to TRBJ2-1; 8 bases are a match to TRBD1. Sample: CD4+ T cells from PBMCs, cultured in vitro. This CDR3 is CASSQMTGVSNYNEQFF. CDR3 in DNA: TGCGCCAGCAGCCAGATGACAGGGGTCTCTAATTACAATGAGCAGTTCTTC.